This TCR beta chain comes out of a study of beta chain features in type 1 diabetes. The whole isolated RNA underwent reverse transcription, so sequencing captured expressed TCRB transcripts. Here immunoSEQ multiplex PCR was the method, and the copy in TCRdb shows in-frame clones only, minus some. In the table there are fewer than 250,000 clones, roughly 14% of which are singletons. Looked up from germline, CDR1 is LNHDA and CDR2 is SQIVND (reference sequence). The CDR3 loop spans 15 amino acids. Trimming removed 4 bases at V and 0 bases at J, with 12 bases between. Markers CD45RO/CCR7/CD25/CD127/CD95/CD27 served to sort CD4+ naive, central memory, regulatory and stem cell-like memory cells. All of the sorted populations showed purity greater than 95%. This clone was observed a handful of times.

This sequence joins TRBV19 and TRBJ1-1; no definite D call. Material for sequencing was naive CD4+ T cells from blood. The source of this sequence is a woman between 40 and 55 years old in good health. As DNA, the CDR3 is TGTGCCAGTAGTAGCAGACTGATCATGAACACTGAAGCTTTCTTT. It codes for CASSSRLIMNTEAFF.